Listed below are T cell receptor beta chains from one sample, sequenced in a study of blood T cell repertoires in COVID-19. Method: immunoSEQ multiplex PCR; TCRdb's copy keeps in-frame clones and lacks some. Among 180,000 or so clones listed, approximately 83% were seen once. Sequenced sample: peripheral blood. These receptors all come from a man aged 60-69 years with acute or convalescent COVID-19. The CDR3 runs from the conserved cysteine through the conserved F or W. D genes are given only for firm matches. The size field is filled for only some rows; it gives once, few, many or a size class.

TRBV5-4,TRBJ2-5,-,TRBD1,14,TGTGCCAGCAGCAGGGGACAGCTACAAGAGACCCAGTACTTC,CASSRGQLQETQYF
TRBV28,TRBJ1-2,once,-,13,TGTGCCAGCAGAATGGATACCGGGTACGGCTACACCTTC,CASRMDTGYGYTF
TRBV28,TRBJ2-7,-,TRBD1,15,TGTGCCAGCAGTTCGCCGGGACAGGGCCACTACGAGCAGTACTTC,CASSSPGQGHYEQYF
TRBV7-3,TRBJ2-3,-,-,16,TGTGCCAGCAGCCCAGAGGCGGGAAGGGGGCCAGATACGCAGTATTTT,CASSPEAGRGPDTQYF
TRBV6-6,TRBJ2-2,-,-,14,TGTGCCAGCAGTGCGGACAGAGCCACCGGGGAGCTGTTTTTT,CASSADRATGELFF
TRBV11-3,TRBJ2-1,once,TRBD1,14,TGTGCCAGCAGCCCAGGGGGCGATGGGAATGAGCAGTTCTTC,CASSPGGDGNEQFF
TRBV13,TRBJ2-7,-,-,14,TGTGCCAGCAGCCGAGGACTCCAATCCTACGAGCAGTACTTC,CASSRGLQSYEQYF
TRBV6-5,TRBJ2-7,-,-,16,TGTGCCAGCAGTTACTCGGGTCGGGGAGTAGTCTACGAGCAGTACTTC,CASSYSGRGVVYEQYF
TRBV7-9,TRBJ1-1,once,-,14,TGTGCCAGCACTTCCCCGGGGGGTAACACTGAAGCTTTCTTT,CASTSPGGNTEAFF
TRBV11-3,TRBJ2-7,-,TRBD2,19,TGTGCCAGCAGCGCCACAGAACTAGCGGGAGGTCCTTCCTACTACGAGCAGTACTTC,CASSATELAGGPSYYEQYF